The clone carrying this TCR beta chain was recorded at least ten times. The antigen remains undetermined. cDNA was made from about 480 ng RNA using alpha and beta constant primers. Each of the alpha and beta chains got its own library through chain-specific third strand synthesis with indices. TCRdb independently ran MiXCR on the 5' RACE reads; one entry per CDR3 protein. This sample has about 6,000 distinct CDR3 sequences, with about 9.4% found just once. This entry is derived from a study of HIV-infected patients and healthy controls. All unsorted peripheral T cells were captured because whole blood was used without fractionation. J lost 10 bases, V lost 2 bases, and 6 bases had no gene match. CDR1 and CDR2 (germline): SGHTA, FQGTGA. CDR3 length: 15 amino acids. Notes on the study in general: HIV-infected repertoires had significantly higher mean Gini indices than controls, possibly reflecting oligoclonality.

V gene TRBV7-3 combines with J gene TRBJ2-1, with TRBD2 matching 12 bases. The TCR originated in an adult with HIV infection. Material: blood, obtained before antiretroviral therapy. Here the CDR3 DNA reads TGTGCCAGCAGCTTACGGCTAGCGGGGGGGAGCGAGCAGTTCTTC. Its translation is CASSLRLAGGSEQFF.